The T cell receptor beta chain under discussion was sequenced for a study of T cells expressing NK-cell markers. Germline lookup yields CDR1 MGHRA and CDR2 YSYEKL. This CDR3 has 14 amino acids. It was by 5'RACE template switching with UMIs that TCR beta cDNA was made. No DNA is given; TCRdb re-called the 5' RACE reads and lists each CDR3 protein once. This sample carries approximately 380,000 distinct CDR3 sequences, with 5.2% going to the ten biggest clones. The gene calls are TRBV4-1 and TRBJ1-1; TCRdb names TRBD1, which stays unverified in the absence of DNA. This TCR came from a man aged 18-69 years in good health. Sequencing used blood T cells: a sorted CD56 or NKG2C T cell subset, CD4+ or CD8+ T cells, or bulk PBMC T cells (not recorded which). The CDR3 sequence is CASSRDLGTGIAFF.